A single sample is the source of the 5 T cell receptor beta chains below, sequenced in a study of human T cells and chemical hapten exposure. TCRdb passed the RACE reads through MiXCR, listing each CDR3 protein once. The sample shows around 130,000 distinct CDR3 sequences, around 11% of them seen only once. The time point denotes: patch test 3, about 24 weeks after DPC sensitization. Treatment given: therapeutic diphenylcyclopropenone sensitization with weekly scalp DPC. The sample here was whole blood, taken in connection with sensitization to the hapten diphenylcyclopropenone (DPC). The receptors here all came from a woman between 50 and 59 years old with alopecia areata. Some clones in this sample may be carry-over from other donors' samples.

This CDR3 reads CASSLRGFAASGQETQYF. The CDR3 DNA is TGTGCCAGCAGTTTACGGGGGTTTGCGGCTAGCGGGCAAGAGACCCAGTACTTC. The chain is built from TRBV12-3 or TRBV12-4 and TRBJ2-5; 8 nucleotides agree with TRBD2. This CDR3 region has 18 residues. Trimming took 2 bases from V and 2 from J; bases not matched to a gene: 13.

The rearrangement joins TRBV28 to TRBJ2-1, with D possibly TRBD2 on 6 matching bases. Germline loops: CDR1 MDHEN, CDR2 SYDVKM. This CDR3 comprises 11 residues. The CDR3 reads CISGTPNEQFF. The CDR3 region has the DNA TGTATATCCGGGACTCCCAATGAGCAGTTCTTC.

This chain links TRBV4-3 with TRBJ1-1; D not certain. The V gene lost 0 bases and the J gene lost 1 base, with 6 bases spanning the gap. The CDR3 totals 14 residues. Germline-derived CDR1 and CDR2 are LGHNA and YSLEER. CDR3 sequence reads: CASSQDRENTEAFF. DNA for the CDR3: TGCGCCAGCAGCCAAGATCGGGAGAACACTGAAGCTTTCTTT.

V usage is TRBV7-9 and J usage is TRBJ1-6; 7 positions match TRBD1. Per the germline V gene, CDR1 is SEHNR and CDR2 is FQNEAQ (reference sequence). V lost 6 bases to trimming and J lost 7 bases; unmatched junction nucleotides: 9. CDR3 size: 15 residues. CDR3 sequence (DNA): TGTGCCAGCAGATCCGGACAGGAAAGAAATTCACCCCTCCACTTT. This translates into CASRSGQERNSPLHF.

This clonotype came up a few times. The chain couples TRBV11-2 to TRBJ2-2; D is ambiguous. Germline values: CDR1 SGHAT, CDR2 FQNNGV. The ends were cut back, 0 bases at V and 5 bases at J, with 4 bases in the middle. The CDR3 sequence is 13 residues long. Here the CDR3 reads CASSLEETGELFF. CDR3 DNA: TGTGCCAGCAGCTTAGAAGAGACCGGGGAGCTGTTTTTT.